The 28 T cell receptor beta chains below all came from one sample that was sequenced in a study of blood T cells in healthy people across ages. Through a sample-barcoded 5' primer and a J-beta primer mix, a second PCR was run for roughly 6 to 12 cycles. One entry per CDR3 protein, called by TCRdb with MiXCR from the 5' RACE reads. The repertoire consists of 850,000 to 1,100,000 distinct CDR3 sequences, with around two fifths occurring once and the leading ten covering over 10%. Source material: blood. The origin of the receptors is a man aged 18 to 30 in good health.

This chain links TRBV29-1 with TRBJ1-4, with D perhaps TRBD1 (5 bases). Germline V gene sequence: CDR1 SQVTM, CDR2 ANQGSEA. The CDR3 covers 13 residues. The V gene lost 1 base and the J gene lost 4 bases, with 7 bases spanning the gap. The CDR3 loop is CSVEATVNEKLFF. The CDR3 DNA follows: TGCAGCGTTGAAGCGACAGTTAATGAAAAACTGTTTTTT. Variable domain in full (rest from reference TRBV29-1 and TRBJ1-4): SAVISQKPSRDICQRGTSLTIQCQVDSQVTMMFWYRQQPGQSLTLIATANQGSEATYESGFVIDKFPISRPNLTFSTLTVSNMSPEDSSIYLCSVEATVNEKLFFGSGTQLSVL.

About this clonotype itself: The junction departs from the called germline gene at one end, perhaps through a read error. V gene TRBV7-2 combines with J gene TRBJ1-6; D perhaps matches TRBD1 (5 bases). This CDR3 region has 14 residues. Germline values: CDR1 SGHTA, CDR2 FQGNSA. CDR3 residues: CASSPGGLGSPPHF. As DNA, the CDR3 is TGTGCCAGCAGCCCGGGGGGTTTGGGTTCACCCCCCCACTTT. The full variable domain, with the rest looked up from reference TRBV7-2 and TRBJ1-6, is GAGVSQSPSNKVTEKGKDVELRCDPISGHTALYWYRQSLGQGLEFLIYFQGNSAPDKSGLPSDRFSAERTGGSVSTLTIQRTQQEDSAVYLCASSPGGLGSPPHFGNGTRLTVT.

V and J are TRBV7-9 and TRBJ1-2; 7 bases agree with TRBD1. The ends lost 5 bases at V and 4 bases at J; junction bases unmatched: 10. Per germline, CDR1 SEHNR and CDR2 FQNEAQ (reference sequence). This CDR3 spans 15 amino acids. This CDR3 reads CASSRDRAKGYGYTF. CDR3 bases: TGTGCCAGCAGCCGAGACAGGGCGAAGGGCTATGGCTACACCTTC.

V and J are TRBV20-1 and TRBJ1-2; 7 bases agree with TRBD1. Germline CDR1 and CDR2: DFQATT and SNEGSKA (reference sequence). The CDR3 covers 16 residues. The ends lost 0 bases at V and 4 bases at J; junction bases unmatched: 11. The DNA of the CDR3 is TGCAGTGCTAGAGATCCAGGGGGTAGGAACCGCTATGGCTACACCTTC. This gives the protein CSARDPGGRNRYGYTF.

As regards this clonotype: A junction end diverges from the germline sequence, so it may reflect a read error. This chain links TRBV12-3 or TRBV12-4 with TRBJ2-4; D not resolved. The CDR3 extends over 11 amino acids. CDR3 protein: CAISLGNIQYF. In nucleotides, the CDR3 is TGTGCCATCAGTTTGGGTAACATTCAGTACTTC.

The chain employs TRBV4-3 and TRBJ1-2; 7 bases are shared with TRBD1. The germline CDR1 and CDR2 sequences are LGHNA and YSLEER. The CDR3 has 14 residues. After removal of 3 bases from V and 7 bases from J, the junction contained 8 bases not matched to a gene. The CDR3 nucleotides read TGCGCCAGCAGCCAGGGTACGGGGACAGTTGGCTACACCTTC. Protein sequence: CASSQGTGTVGYTF.

This clonotype was counted between two and nine times. The chain carries TRBV7-2 and TRBJ1-5, with 7 bases fitting TRBD1. The CDR3 totals 18 residues. CDR1 is SGHTA and CDR2 is FQGNSA in the germline V gene. Trimming took 5 bases from V and 0 from J; bases not matched to a gene: 13. The CDR3 sequence is CASSPGQADYYSNQPQHF. CDR3 nucleotide sequence: TGTGCCAGCAGCCCCGGACAGGCCGATTATTATAGCAATCAGCCCCAGCATTTT.

This clonotype turned up a few times. The chain employs TRBV5-1 and TRBJ2-1; D is unclear. CDR1 is SGHRS and CDR2 is YFSETQ in the germline V gene. The CDR3 runs to 13 residues. V was shortened by 4 bases and J by 10 bases, with 15 bases between the two germline ends. CDR3 loop: CASSGSTLGEQFF. The CDR3 nucleotides read TGCGCCAGCAGCGGATCTACGCTGGGAGAGCAGTTCTTC. The whole variable domain, remainder taken from reference TRBV5-1 and TRBJ2-1, is KAGVTQTPRYLIKTRGQQVTLSCSPISGHRSVSWYQQTPGQGLQFLFEYFSETQRNKGNFPGRFSGRQFSNSRSEMNVSTLELGDSALYLCASSGSTLGEQFFGPGTRLTVL.

The rearrangement joins TRBV5-5 to TRBJ2-3, with 7 bases fitting TRBD1. The CDR3 has 16 amino acids. The junction had 12 bases not matched to a gene; V was cut back by 6 bases and J by 2 bases. The germline CDR1 and CDR2 sequences are SGHKS and YYEKEE (reference sequence). The CDR3 reads CASNPGAGGSTDTQYF. The CDR3 nucleotides read TGTGCCAGCAACCCAGGGGCAGGGGGTTCCACAGATACGCAGTATTTT. Filled out from reference TRBV5-5 and TRBJ2-3, the complete variable domain reads DAGVTQSPTHLIKTRGQQVTLRCSPISGHKSVSWYQQVLGQGPQFIFQYYEKEERGRGNFPDRFSARQFPNYSSELNVNALLLGDSALYLCASNPGAGGSTDTQYFGPGTRLTVL.

This clonotype occurred a few times. The chain recombines TRBV15 with TRBJ1-5; D unclear. V gave up 1 base and J gave up 9 bases, with 10 bases separating them. The CDR3 sequence is 13 residues long. Germline assignment: CDR1 LNHNV and CDR2 YYDKDF (reference sequence). The CDR3 DNA sequence: TGTGCCACCAGCAGAGGGACCGAAGGGCCCCAGCATTTT. Translation gives CATSRGTEGPQHF.

This clonotype occurred a few times. This chain uses TRBV7-2 with TRBJ1-5, with a tentative D call TRBD1 (6 bases). Germline V lookup: CDR1 SGHTA, CDR2 FQGNSA. The germline V and J ends were trimmed by 3 bases and 5 bases, with 14 bases remaining between them. This CDR3 is 15 amino acids long. This chain's CDR3 is CASSFRGGRDQPQHF. The CDR3, as DNA: TGTGCCAGCAGCTTCAGGGGCGGCCGGGATCAGCCCCAGCATTTT.

This clonotype occurred once. This chain connects TRBV4-2 to TRBJ2-1; tentatively, D is TRBD1 or TRBD2 (5 bases each). The germline V gene has CDR1 LGHNA and CDR2 YNFKEQ. The CDR3 loop spans 17 amino acids. V was cut by 0 bases and J by 4 bases, with 16 bases left in between. CDR3 in DNA: TGTGCCAGCAGCCAAGAATTGGGACGAGCGGTTTACAATGAGCAGTTCTTC. It encodes CASSQELGRAVYNEQFF.

The V and J genes are TRBV6-6 and TRBJ1-5; D remains ambiguous. V lost 6 bases and J lost 3, with 6 bases in between. This CDR3 comprises 12 residues. CDR1 is MNHNY and CDR2 is SVGAGI in the germline V gene (reference sequence). The CDR3 reads CASRRPNQPQHF. DNA of the CDR3: TGTGCCAGCAGAAGGCCCAATCAGCCCCAGCATTTT.

Concerning this clonotype: Since the CDR3 does not end with the conserved phenylalanine or tryptophan, this likely comes from a read error. It is unclear where the CDR3 begins or ends on the DNA, so no DNA is shown, and the CDR3 is as TCRdb lists it. The rearrangement links TRBV6-1 to TRBJ2-5. With termini counted, the CDR3 has 12 amino acids. Germline CDR1 and CDR2: MNHNS and SASEGT. The CDR3 loop reads CTSRDLGYTFGS.

This clonotype was seen at least ten times. This chain uses TRBV6-1 with TRBJ1-2; D gene uncertain. Germline V gives CDR1 MNHNS, CDR2 SASEGT. This CDR3 is built from 13 residues. Trimming shortened V by 1 base and J by 6 bases, and 9 bases separated the two germline ends. CDR3 coding DNA: TGTGCCAGCAGTGAAGGGGGAAGTCATGGCTACACCTTC. This encodes CASSEGGSHGYTF.

This clonotype was detected only a few times. The V call is TRBV6-5, the J call TRBJ1-2; no clear D gene. The CDR3 is 15 amino acids. V was clipped by 7 bases and J by 8 bases, with 23 bases between them. Looked up from germline, CDR1 is MNHEY and CDR2 is SVGAGI. CDR3: CASNHRRQDPRGYTF. DNA of the CDR3: TGTGCCAGCAACCATAGGCGGCAGGACCCTCGAGGCTACACCTTC.

The chain has TRBV12-3 or TRBV12-4 and TRBJ2-3; 7 bases map to TRBD2. This CDR3 has 15 amino acids. The V gene end was trimmed by 6 bases and the J gene end by 4 bases; junction bases not matched to a gene: 10. This CDR3 reads CASSSVGGDPDTQYF. For the CDR3, the DNA is TGTGCCAGCAGCAGCGTGGGAGGGGACCCAGATACGCAGTATTTT.

This clonotype was seen many times. The gene calls are TRBV5-1 and TRBJ1-2, with 8 bases identical to TRBD1. Germline V gene lookup returns CDR1 SGHRS and CDR2 YFSETQ. Losses at the gene ends were 2 bases for V and 3 bases for J; bases not matched to a gene: 0. This CDR3 has 13 amino acids. The CDR3 DNA sequence: TGCGCCAGCAGCTTACAGGGGGACTATGGCTACACCTTC. Translated, it gives CASSLQGDYGYTF.

J is TRBJ2-3 and V is TRBV9, with a tentative D call TRBD1 (6 bases). Trimming left V 3 bases short and J 0 bases short, with 14 bases between. CDR3 length equals 16 residues. CDR1 and CDR2 from the germline V gene are SGDLS and YYNGEE. The CDR3 is CASSATGPTSTDTQYF. The CDR3 DNA follows: TGTGCCAGCAGCGCCACAGGGCCCACTAGCACAGATACGCAGTATTTT.

This clonotype appeared a few times. CDR3 loop: CASSTLRGTGDNQPQHF. The CDR3 nucleotides read TGTGCCAGCTCCACCCTCCGCGGGACAGGGGACAATCAGCCCCAGCATTTT. The chain recombines TRBV27 with TRBJ1-5; 10 bases are a match to TRBD1. Trimming took 8 bases from V and 3 from J; bases not matched to a gene: 13. Germline assignment: CDR1 MNHEY and CDR2 SMNVEV (reference sequence). The CDR3 covers 17 residues.

The chain links TRBV6-2 or TRBV6-3 to TRBJ1-2, with 7 bases fitting TRBD1. The ends lost 2 bases at V and 8 bases at J; junction bases unmatched: 8. Germline assignment: CDR1 MNHEY and CDR2 SVGEGT. CDR3 length: 14 amino acids. The CDR3 region is CASSYEGQWRGYTF. The CDR3 nucleotides read TGTGCCAGCAGTTACGAGGGACAGTGGAGGGGCTACACCTTC.

This sequence joins TRBV4-2 and TRBJ2-4; D perhaps matches TRBD1 (6 bases). The end of the DNA fits TRBJ2-7 better, so the J call may be wrong. The CDR3 spans 15 residues. CDR1 and CDR2 from the germline V gene are LGHNA and YNFKEQ. CDR3 coding DNA: TGTGCCAGCAGCCAAGCCCAGGACAGCTCCTACGAGCAGTACTTC. Its translation is CASSQAQDSSYEQYF.

This clonotype was seen only a few times. The J gene is TRBJ2-5, the V gene TRBV6-2 or TRBV6-3; 9 positions match TRBD2. V gave up 2 bases and J gave up 7 bases; unmatched junction bases: 17. This CDR3 comprises 18 residues. Per germline, CDR1 MNHEY and CDR2 SVGEGT. The CDR3 bases are TGTGCCAGCAGTTACCCGACTAGCGGACCATTCCAAATCGGGACCCAGTACTTC. It translates to CASSYPTSGPFQIGTQYF.

The chain uses TRBV6-1 and TRBJ2-1; D ambiguous. Germline V CDR1 and CDR2: MNHNS, SASEGT. The CDR3 has 16 residues. Trimming took off 1 base at V and 4 bases at J, with 14 bases between the two ends. CDR3 loop: CASSEGYENRYNEQFF. The DNA for the CDR3 is TGTGCCAGCAGTGAAGGATACGAGAATAGGTACAATGAGCAGTTCTTC.

The V gene is TRBV6-2 or TRBV6-3, the J gene TRBJ2-1; 15 bases agree with TRBD2. V gave up 6 bases and J gave up 5 bases; unmatched junction bases: 8. This CDR3 has 17 residues. CDR1 is MNHEY, CDR2 SVGEGT, per germline. Here the CDR3 reads CASSATGLAGGHNEQFF. The CDR3 DNA is TGTGCCAGCAGCGCGACTGGACTAGCGGGGGGGCACAATGAGCAGTTCTTC.

The rearrangement links TRBV20-1 to TRBJ2-1; 9 nucleotides line up with TRBD2. Germline-derived CDR1 and CDR2 are DFQATT and SNEGSKA (reference sequence). V lost 6 bases, J lost 8 bases, and 14 bases stayed unmatched. The CDR3 runs 15 residues. The CDR3 reads CSAPPVGGGAHEQFF. As DNA, the CDR3 is TGCAGTGCCCCCCCGGTGGGCGGGGGGGCCCATGAGCAGTTCTTC.

This clonotype has just a few counts. The chain couples TRBV9 to TRBJ1-2; D remains unclear. The germline V gene has CDR1 SGDLS and CDR2 YYNGEE. The length of the CDR3 is 13 residues. The V and J ends lost 7 bases and 4 bases respectively, with 14 bases between them. The CDR3 bases are TGTGCCAGCGGTCGGTCAGGCGTCTATGGCTACACCTTC. Translated: CASGRSGVYGYTF.

The V and J genes are TRBV7-9 and TRBJ2-7, with D possibly matching TRBD1 (6 bases). This CDR3 contains 14 residues. Germline assignment: CDR1 SEHNR and CDR2 FQNEAQ (reference sequence). The germline V and J ends were trimmed by 3 bases and 6 bases, with 15 bases remaining between them. The CDR3 sequence: CASSLLGAFVEQYF. DNA of the CDR3: TGTGCCAGCAGCTTGTTGGGGGCTTTTGTCGAGCAGTACTTC.